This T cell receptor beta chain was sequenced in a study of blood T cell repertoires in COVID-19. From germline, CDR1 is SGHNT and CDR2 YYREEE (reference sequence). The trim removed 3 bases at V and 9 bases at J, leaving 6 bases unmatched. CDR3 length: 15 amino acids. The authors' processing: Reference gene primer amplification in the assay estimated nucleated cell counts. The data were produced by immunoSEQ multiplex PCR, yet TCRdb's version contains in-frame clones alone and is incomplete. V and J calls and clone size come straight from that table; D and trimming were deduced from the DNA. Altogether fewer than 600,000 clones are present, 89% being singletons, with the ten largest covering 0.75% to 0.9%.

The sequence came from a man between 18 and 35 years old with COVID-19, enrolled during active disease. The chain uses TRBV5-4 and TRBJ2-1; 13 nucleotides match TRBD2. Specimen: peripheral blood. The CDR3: CASSSRTSGSGEQFF. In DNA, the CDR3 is TGTGCCAGCAGCTCCCGGACTAGCGGGAGTGGTGAGCAGTTCTTC.